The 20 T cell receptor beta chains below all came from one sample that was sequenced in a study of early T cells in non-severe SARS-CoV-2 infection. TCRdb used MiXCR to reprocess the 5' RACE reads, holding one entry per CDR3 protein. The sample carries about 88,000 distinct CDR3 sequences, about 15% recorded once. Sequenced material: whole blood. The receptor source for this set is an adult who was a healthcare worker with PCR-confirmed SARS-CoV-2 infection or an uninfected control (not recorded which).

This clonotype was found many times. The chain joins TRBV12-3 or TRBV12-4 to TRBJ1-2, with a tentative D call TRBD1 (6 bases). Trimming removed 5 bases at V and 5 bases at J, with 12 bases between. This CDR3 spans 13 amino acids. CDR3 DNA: TGTGCCAGCAGTCCACAACAGGGTTATGGCTACACCTTC. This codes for CASSPQQGYGYTF.

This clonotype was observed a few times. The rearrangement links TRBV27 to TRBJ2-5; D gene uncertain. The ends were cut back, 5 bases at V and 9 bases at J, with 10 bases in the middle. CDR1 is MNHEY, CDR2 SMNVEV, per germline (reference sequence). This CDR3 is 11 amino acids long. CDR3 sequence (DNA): TGTGCCAGCAGTCCCCAGGTGTCCCAGTACTTC. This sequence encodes CASSPQVSQYF.

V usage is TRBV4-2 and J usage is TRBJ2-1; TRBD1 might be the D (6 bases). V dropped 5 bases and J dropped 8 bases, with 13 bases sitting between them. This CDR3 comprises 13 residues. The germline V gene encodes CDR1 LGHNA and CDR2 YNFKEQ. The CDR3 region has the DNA TGTGCCAGCAGCTGGGGGCTAGCCGATGAGCAGTTCTTC. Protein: CASSWGLADEQFF.

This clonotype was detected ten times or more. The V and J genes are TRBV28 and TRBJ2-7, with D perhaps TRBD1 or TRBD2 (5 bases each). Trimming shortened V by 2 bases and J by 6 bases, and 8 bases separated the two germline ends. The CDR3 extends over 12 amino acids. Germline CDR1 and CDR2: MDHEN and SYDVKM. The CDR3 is CASSLGGFEQYF. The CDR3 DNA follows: TGTGCCAGCAGTTTAGGGGGTTTCGAGCAGTACTTC.

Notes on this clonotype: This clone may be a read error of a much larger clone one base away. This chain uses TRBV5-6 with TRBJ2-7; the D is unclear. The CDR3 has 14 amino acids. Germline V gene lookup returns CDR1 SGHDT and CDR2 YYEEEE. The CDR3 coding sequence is TGTGCCAGCAGCCGTGGTGGGCTCTCCCACGAGCAGTACTTC. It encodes CASSRGGLSHEQYF.

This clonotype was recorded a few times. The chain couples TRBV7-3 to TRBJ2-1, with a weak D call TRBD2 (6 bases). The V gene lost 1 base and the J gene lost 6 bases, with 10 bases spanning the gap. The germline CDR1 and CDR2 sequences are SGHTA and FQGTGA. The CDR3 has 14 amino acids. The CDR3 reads CASSLSSGPNEQFF. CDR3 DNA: TGTGCCAGCAGCTTAAGCAGCGGGCCCAATGAGCAGTTCTTC.

CDR3 coding DNA: TGTGCCAGCAGTCTAAGCGGGACAGCCTCGGGCGGGGAGCTGTTTTTT. It codes for CASSLSGTASGGELFF. The genes are TRBV12-3 or TRBV12-4 and TRBJ2-2; D may be TRBD1 or TRBD2 (7 bases each). The germline V and J ends were trimmed by 5 bases and 7 bases, with 20 bases remaining between them. CDR3 length: 16 amino acids.

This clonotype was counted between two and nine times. The CDR3 coding sequence is TGTGCCACCAGTGATTTGGGGGCCGATTCAGGACCGACGTTTTCGCAGTATTTT. This sequence encodes CATSDLGADSGPTFSQYF. This rearrangement joins TRBV24-1 to TRBJ2-3; tentative D call: TRBD1 (5 bases). Germline CDR1 KGHDR, CDR2 SFDVKD. The V end was cut by 0 bases, the J end by 10 bases, with 25 bases between. The CDR3 has 18 amino acids.

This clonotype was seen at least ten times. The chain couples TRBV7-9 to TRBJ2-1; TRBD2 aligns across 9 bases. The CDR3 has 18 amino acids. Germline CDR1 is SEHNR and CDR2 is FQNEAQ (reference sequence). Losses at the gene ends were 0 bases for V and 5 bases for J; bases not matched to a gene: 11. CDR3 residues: CASSLALGSGRDDNEQFF. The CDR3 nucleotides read TGTGCCAGCAGCTTAGCGCTCGGTAGCGGGAGAGACGACAATGAGCAGTTCTTC.

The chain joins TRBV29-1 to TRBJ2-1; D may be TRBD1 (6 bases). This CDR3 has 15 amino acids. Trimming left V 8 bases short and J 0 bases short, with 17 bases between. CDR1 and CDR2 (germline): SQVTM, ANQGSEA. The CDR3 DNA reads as TGCAGCATCGTGGGGGCGGCTAGCTCCTACAATGAGCAGTTCTTC. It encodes CSIVGAASSYNEQFF.

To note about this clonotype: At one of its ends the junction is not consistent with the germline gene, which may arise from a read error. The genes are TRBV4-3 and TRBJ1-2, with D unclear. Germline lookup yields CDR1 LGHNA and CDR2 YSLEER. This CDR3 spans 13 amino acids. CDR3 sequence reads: CTSSQYANYGYTF. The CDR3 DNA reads TGCACCAGCAGCCAATATGCTAACTATGGCTACACCTTC.

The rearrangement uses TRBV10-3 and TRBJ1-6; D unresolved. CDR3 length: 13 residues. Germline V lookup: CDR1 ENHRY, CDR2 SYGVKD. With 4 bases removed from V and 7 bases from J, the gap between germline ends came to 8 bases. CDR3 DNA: TGTGCCATCAGTGGAGGAGGGAATTCACCCCTCCACTTT. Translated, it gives CAISGGGNSPLHF.

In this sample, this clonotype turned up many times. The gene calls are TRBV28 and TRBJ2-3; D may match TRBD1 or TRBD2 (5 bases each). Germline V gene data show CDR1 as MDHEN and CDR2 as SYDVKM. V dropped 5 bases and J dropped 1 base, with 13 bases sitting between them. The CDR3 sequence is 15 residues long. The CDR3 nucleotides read TGTGCCAGCAGTAACGGGGCGGAAGGCACAGATACGCAGTATTTT. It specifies CASSNGAEGTDTQYF.

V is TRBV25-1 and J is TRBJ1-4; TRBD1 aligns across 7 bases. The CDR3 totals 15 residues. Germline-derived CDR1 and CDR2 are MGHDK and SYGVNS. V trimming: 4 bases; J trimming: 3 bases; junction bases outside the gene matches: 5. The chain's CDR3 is CASSAYRGPNEKLFF. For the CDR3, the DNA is TGTGCCAGCAGTGCATACAGGGGCCCTAATGAAAAACTGTTTTTT.

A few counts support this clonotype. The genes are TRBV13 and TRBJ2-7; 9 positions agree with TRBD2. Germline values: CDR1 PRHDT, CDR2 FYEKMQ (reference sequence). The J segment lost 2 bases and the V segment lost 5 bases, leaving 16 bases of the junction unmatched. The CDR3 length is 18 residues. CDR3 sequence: CASSPPTSGPQDPYEQYF. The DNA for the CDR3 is TGTGCCAGCAGCCCTCCGACTAGCGGACCTCAAGACCCCTACGAGCAGTACTTC.

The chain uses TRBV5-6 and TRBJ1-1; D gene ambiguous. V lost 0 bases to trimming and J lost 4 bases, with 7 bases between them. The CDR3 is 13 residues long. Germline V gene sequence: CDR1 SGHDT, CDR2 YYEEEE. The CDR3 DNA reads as TGTGCCAGCAGCTTGGCTGGGTCCACTGAAGCTTTCTTT. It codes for CASSLAGSTEAFF.

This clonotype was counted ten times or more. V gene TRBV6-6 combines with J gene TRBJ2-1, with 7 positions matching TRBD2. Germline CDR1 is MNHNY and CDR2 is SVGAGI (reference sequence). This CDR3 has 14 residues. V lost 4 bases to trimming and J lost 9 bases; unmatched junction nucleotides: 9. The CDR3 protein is CASSFPGGMGEQFF. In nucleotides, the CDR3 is TGTGCCAGCAGTTTCCCCGGGGGGATGGGTGAGCAGTTCTTC.

The CDR3 sequence: CASSPPGGIEQYF. CDR3 DNA: TGTGCCAGCAGTCCGCCGGGGGGGATCGAGCAGTACTTC. This chain uses TRBV27 with TRBJ2-7, with TRBD2 matching over 8 bases. The trim removed 5 bases at V and 6 bases at J, leaving 6 bases unmatched. CDR1 MNHEY and CDR2 SMNVEV come from the germline V gene (reference sequence). The CDR3 runs to 13 residues.

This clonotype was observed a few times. CDR3 residues: CASSRGTGSNQPQHF. The CDR3 coding sequence is TGTGCCAGCAGCCGGGGGACAGGGAGCAATCAGCCCCAGCATTTT. The rearrangement uses TRBV12-3 or TRBV12-4 and TRBJ1-5; 9 nucleotides align to TRBD1. Trimming cost V 6 bases and J 1 base; bases outside gene matches: 4. There are 15 residues in the CDR3.

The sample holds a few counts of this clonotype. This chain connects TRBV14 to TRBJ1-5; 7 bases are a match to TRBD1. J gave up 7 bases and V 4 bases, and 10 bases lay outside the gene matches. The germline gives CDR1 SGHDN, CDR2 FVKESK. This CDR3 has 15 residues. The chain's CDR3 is CASSRPQGPDQPQHF. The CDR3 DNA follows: TGTGCCAGCAGCCGTCCACAGGGGCCGGACCAGCCCCAGCATTTT.